This section outlines one TCR beta chain sequence together with its context. This entry belongs to a study of chemoradiotherapy in HPV16-positive cancers. Sequencing was performed with immunoSEQ multiplex PCR; in TCRdb, only in-frame clones are kept and a portion is missing. The sample shows roughly 10,000 clones, approximately 69% of them seen only once. Samples were taken several times over chemoradiotherapy. Germline CDR1 SGHNT, CDR2 YENEEA. This CDR3 contains 14 residues. Between the trimmed V and J ends, which lost 5 bases and 2 bases, there was a span of 13 bases. Sample acquisition took place from a patient who underwent chemoradiotherapy. V is TRBV11-3 and J is TRBJ2-7; D is possibly TRBD1 or TRBD2 (5 bases each). This receptor was obtained from a human donor with HPV-associated anogenital cancer. The CDR3 coding sequence is TGTGCCAGCAGCCGATTCGGGGCAGCCTACGAGCAGTACTTC. It yields the protein CASSRFGAAYEQYF.